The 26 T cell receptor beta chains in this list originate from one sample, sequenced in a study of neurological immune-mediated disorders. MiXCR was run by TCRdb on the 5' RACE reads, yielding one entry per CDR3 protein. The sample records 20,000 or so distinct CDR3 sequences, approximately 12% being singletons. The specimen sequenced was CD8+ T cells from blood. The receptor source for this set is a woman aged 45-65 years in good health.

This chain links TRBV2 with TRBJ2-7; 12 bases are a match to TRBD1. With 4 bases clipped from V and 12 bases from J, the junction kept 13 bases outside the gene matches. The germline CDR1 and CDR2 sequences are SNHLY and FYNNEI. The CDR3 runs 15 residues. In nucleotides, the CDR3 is TGTGCCAGCAGTGTTTCGAGGGACAGGGGGCCCCCCATGTACTTC. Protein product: CASSVSRDRGPPMYF. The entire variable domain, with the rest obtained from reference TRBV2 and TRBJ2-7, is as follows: EPEVTQTPSHQVTQMGQEVILRCVPISNHLYFYWYRQILGQKVEFLVSFYNNEISEKSEIFDDQFSVERPDGSNFTLKIRSTKLEDSAMYFCASSVSRDRGPPMYFGPGTRLTVT.

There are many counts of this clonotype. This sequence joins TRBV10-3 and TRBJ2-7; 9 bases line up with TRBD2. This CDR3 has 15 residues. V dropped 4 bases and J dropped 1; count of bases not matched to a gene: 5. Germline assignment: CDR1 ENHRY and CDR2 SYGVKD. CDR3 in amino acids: CAISALAGRSYEQYF. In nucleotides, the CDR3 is TGTGCCATCAGTGCGCTAGCGGGACGATCCTACGAGCAGTACTTC.

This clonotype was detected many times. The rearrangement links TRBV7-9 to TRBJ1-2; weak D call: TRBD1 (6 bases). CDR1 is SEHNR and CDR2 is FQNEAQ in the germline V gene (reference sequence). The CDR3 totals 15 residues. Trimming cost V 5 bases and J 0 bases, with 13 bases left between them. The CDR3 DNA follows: TGTGCCAGCAGCACAGGGACGCTGGCTAACTATGGCTACACCTTC. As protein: CASSTGTLANYGYTF.

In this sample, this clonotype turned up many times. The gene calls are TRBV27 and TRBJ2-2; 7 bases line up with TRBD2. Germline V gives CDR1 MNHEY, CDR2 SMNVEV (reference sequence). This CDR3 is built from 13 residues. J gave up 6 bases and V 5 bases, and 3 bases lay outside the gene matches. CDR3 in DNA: TGTGCCAGCAGTCGGGAGGTTGCCGGGGAGCTGTTTTTT. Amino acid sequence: CASSREVAGELFF.

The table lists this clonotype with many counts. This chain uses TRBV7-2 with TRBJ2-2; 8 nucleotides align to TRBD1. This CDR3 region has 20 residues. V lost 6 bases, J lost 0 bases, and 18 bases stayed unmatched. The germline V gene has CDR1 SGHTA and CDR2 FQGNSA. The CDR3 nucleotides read TGTGCCAGCAGTCCGGGGTTAAGGACAGGGAAGGATGCGAACACCGGGGAGCTGTTTTTT. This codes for CASSPGLRTGKDANTGELFF.

The CDR3, as DNA: TGTGCCAGCAGACCCGGACATCCCACCGGGGAGCTGTTTTTT. As protein: CASRPGHPTGELFF. The chain links TRBV7-9 to TRBJ2-2; weak D call: TRBD1 (5 bases). CDR1 SEHNR and CDR2 FQNEAQ come from the germline V gene (reference sequence). Trimming took off 6 bases at V and 4 bases at J, with 12 bases between the two ends. This CDR3 has 14 amino acids.

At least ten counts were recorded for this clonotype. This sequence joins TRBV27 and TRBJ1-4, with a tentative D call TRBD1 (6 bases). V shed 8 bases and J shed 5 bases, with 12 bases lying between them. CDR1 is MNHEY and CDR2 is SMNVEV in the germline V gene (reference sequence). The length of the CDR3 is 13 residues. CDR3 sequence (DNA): TGTGCCAGCCTAGGGGGGGAAAATGAAAAACTGTTTTTT. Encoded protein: CASLGGENEKLFF.

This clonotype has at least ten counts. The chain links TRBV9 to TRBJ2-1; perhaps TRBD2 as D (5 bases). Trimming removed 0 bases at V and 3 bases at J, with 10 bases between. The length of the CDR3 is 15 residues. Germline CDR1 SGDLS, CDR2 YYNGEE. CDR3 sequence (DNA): TGTGCCAGCAGCGTAGATGGGGAGCTCTACAATGAGCAGTTCTTC. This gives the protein CASSVDGELYNEQFF. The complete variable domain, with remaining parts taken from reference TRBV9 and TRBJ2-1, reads DSGVTQTPKHLITATGQRVTLRCSPRSGDLSVYWYQQSLDQGLQFLIQYYNGEERAKGNILERFSAQQFPDLHSELNLSSLELGDSALYFCASSVDGELYNEQFFGPGTRLTVL.

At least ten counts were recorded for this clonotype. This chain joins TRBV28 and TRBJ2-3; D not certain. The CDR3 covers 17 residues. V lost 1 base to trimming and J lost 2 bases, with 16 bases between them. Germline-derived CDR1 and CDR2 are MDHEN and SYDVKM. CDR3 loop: CASSLLPNFPSTDTQYF. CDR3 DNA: TGTGCCAGCAGTTTATTACCGAATTTTCCCTCCACAGATACGCAGTATTTT. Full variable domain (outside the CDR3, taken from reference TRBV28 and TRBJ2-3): DVKVTQSSRYLVKRTGEKVFLECVQDMDHENMFWYRQDPGLGLRLIYFSYDVKMKEKGDIPEGYSVSREKKERFSLILESASTNQTSMYLCASSLLPNFPSTDTQYFGPGTRLTVL.

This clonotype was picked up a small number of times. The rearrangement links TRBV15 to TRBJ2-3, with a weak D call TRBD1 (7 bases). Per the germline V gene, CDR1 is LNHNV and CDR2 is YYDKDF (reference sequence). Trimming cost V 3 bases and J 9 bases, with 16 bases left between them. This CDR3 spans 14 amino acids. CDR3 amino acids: CATSSQSPGGTQYF. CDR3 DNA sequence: TGTGCCACCAGCAGCCAAAGTCCAGGGGGGACGCAGTATTTT.

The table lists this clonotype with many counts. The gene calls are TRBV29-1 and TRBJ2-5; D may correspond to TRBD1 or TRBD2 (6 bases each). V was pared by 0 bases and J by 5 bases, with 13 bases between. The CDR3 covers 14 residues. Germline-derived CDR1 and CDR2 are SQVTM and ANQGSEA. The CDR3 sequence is CSVEDRGGSETQYF. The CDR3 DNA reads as TGCAGCGTTGAAGACAGGGGAGGTTCGGAGACCCAGTACTTC.

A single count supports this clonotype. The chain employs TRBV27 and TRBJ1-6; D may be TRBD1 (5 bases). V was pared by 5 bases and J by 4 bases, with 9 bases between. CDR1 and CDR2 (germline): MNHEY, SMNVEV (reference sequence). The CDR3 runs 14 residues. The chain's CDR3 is CASSRDGYNSPLHF. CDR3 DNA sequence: TGTGCCAGCAGTCGGGACGGTTATAATTCACCCCTCCACTTT.

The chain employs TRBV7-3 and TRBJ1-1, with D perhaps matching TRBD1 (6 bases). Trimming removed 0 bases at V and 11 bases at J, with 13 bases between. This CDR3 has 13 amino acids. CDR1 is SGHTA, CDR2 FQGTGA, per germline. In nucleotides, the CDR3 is TGTGCCAGCAGCTTAACGAAGGGGGGTTTTGCTTTCTTT. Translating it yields CASSLTKGGFAFF.

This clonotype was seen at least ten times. For the CDR3, the DNA is TGTGCCAGCAGCCCCGGGGGGGACGCAGATACGCAGTATTTT. The encoded protein is CASSPGGDADTQYF. The chain is built from TRBV7-9 and TRBJ2-3; 8 nucleotides match TRBD2. This CDR3 is 14 amino acids long. J lost 4 bases, V lost 5 bases, and 5 bases had no gene match. Germline assignment: CDR1 SEHNR and CDR2 FQNEAQ (reference sequence).

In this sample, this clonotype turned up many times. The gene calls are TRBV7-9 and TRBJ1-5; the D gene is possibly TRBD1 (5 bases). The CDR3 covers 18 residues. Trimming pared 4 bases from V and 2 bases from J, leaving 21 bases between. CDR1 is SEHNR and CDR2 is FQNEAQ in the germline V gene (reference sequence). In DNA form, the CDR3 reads TGTGCCAGCAGCTCAGAAAAGACAGTGGGTATTGGCAATCAGCCCCAGCATTTT. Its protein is CASSSEKTVGIGNQPQHF.

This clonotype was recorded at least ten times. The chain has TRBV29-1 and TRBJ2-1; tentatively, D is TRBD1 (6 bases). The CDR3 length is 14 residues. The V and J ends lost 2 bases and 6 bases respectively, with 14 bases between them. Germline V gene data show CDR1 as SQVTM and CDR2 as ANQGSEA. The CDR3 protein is CSVERAGAPNEQFF. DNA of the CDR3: TGCAGCGTTGAAAGGGCAGGGGCGCCCAATGAGCAGTTCTTC.

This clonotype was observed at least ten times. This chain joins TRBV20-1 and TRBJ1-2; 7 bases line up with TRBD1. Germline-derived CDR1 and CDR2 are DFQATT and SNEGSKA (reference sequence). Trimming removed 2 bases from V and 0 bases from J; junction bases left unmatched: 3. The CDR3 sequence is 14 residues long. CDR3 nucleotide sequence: TGCAGTGCTAGAAGCAGGGGGGCTAACTATGGCTACACCTTC. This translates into CSARSRGANYGYTF.

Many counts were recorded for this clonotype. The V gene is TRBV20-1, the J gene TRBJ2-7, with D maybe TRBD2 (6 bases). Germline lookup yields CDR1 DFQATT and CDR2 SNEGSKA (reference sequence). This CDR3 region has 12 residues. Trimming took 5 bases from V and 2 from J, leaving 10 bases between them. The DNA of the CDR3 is TGCAGTGCTGGGGACTTCCCCTACGAGCAGTACTTC. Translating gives CSAGDFPYEQYF.

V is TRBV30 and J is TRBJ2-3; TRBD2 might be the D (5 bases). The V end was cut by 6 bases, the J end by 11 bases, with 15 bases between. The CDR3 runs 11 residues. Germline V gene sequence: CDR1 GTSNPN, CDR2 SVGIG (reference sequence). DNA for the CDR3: TGTGCCTGCGACAACACCGGGGAGCAGTATTTT. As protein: CACDNTGEQYF.

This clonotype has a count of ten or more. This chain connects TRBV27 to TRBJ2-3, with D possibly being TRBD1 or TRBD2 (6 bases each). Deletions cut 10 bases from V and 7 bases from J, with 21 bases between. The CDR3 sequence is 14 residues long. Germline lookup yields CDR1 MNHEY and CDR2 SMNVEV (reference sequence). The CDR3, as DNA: TGTGCCACCCGACAGGACCGACTAGGAAATACGCAGTATTTT. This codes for CATRQDRLGNTQYF.

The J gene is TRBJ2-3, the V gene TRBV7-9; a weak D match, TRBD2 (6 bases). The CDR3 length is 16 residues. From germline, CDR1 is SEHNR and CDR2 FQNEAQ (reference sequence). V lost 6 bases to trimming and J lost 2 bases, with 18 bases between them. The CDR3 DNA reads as TGTGCCAGCAGTTCAAGGGTAGCGGCCTCCACAGATACGCAGTATTTT. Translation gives CASSSRVAASTDTQYF. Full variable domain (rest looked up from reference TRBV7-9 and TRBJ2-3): DTGVSQNPRHKITKRGQNVTFRCDPISEHNRLYWYRQTLGQGPEFLTYFQNEAQLEKSRLLSDRFSAERPKGSFSTLEIQRTEQGDSAMYLCASSSRVAASTDTQYFGPGTRLTVL.

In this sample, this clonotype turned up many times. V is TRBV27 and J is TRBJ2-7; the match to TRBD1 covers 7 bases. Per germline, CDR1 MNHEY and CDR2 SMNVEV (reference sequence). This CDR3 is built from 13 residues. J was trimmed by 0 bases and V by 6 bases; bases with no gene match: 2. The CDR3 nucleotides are TGTGCCAGCAGGGGACAGAGCTCCTACGAGCAGTACTTC. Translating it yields CASRGQSSYEQYF.

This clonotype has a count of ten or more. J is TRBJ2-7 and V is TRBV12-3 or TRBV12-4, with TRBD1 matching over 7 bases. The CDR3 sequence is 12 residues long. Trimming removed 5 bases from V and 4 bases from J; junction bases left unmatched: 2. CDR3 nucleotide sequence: TGTGCCAGCAGTACGGGACAGTACGAGCAGTACTTC. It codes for CASSTGQYEQYF.

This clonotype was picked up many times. The CDR3 here is CAWRIQGAPHYGYTF. CDR3 nucleotide sequence: TGTGCCTGGAGGATACAGGGGGCGCCCCACTATGGCTACACCTTC. The rearrangement uses TRBV30 and TRBJ1-2; the match to TRBD1 covers 9 bases. Germline V gene sequence: CDR1 GTSNPN, CDR2 SVGIG (reference sequence). V was pared by 3 bases and J by 3 bases, with 8 bases of the junction left unmatched. The CDR3 length is 15 residues.

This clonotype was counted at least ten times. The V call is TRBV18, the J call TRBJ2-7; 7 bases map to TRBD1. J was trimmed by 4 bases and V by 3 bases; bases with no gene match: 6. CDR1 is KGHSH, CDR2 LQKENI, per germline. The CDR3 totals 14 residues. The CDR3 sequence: CASSPDMTGYEQYF. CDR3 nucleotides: TGTGCCAGCTCACCCGACATGACAGGGTACGAGCAGTACTTC.

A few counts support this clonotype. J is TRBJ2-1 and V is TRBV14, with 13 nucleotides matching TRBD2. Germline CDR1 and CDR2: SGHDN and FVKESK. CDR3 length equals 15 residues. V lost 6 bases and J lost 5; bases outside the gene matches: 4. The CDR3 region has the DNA TGTGCCAGCAGTTGGGGACTAGCGGGAAACAATGAGCAGTTCTTC. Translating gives CASSWGLAGNNEQFF.